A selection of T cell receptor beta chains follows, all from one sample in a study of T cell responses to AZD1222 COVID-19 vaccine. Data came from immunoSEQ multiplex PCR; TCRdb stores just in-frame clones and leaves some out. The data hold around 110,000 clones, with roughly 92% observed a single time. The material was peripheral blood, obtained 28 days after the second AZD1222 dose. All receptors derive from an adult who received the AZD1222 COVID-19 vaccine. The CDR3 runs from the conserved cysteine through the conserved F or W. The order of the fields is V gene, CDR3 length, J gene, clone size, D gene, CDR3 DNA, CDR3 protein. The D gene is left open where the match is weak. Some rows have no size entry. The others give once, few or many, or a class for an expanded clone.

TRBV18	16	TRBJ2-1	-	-	TGTGCCAGCTCACCCGTTGGTGTAAACTCCTACAATGAGCAGTTCTTC	CASSPVGVNSYNEQFF
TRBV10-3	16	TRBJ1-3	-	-	TGTGCCACGAGTCAGGTCAGGGCCAACTCTGGAAACACCATATATTTT	CATSQVRANSGNTIYF
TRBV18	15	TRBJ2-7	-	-	TGTGCCAGCTCACCATCCCAGGACCTCTACTACGAGCAGTACTTC	CASSPSQDLYYEQYF
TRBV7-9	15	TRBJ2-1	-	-	TGTGCCAGCAGCTTAACGCGGGGAACCGACAATGAGCAGTTCTTC	CASSLTRGTDNEQFF
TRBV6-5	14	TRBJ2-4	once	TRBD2	TGTGCCAGCAGCCAGTCCCTCCTAGCGGGGATTCAGTACTTC	CASSQSLLAGIQYF
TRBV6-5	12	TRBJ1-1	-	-	TGTGCCAGCACAGATCGAGTCACTGAAGCTTTCTTT	CASTDRVTEAFF
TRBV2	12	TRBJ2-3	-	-	TGTGCCCAGAGTATGAGCACAGATACGCAGTATTTT	CAQSMSTDTQYF
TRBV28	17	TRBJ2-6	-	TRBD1	TGTGCCAGCAGCCCGAGGGCAGGGGGCGATGGGGCCAACGTCCTGACTTTC	CASSPRAGGDGANVLTF
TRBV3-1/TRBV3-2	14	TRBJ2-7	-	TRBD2	TGTGCCAGCAGCCCCAGCGGGAAACTTTACGAGCAGTACTTC	CASSPSGKLYEQYF
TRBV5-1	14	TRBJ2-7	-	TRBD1	TGCGCCAGCAGCAGCGGACAGGGTAGATACGAGCAGTACTTC	CASSSGQGRYEQYF
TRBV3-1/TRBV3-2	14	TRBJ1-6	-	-	TGTGCCAGCAGCTTACAGGGTTATAATTCACCCCTCCACTTT	CASSLQGYNSPLHF
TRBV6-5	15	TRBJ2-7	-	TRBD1	TGTGCCAGCAGTTACTCGACAGGACAGGGATACGAGCAGTACTTC	CASSYSTGQGYEQYF
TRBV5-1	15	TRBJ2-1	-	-	TGCGCCAGCAGCTTTTGGGGCAGCGATGACAATGAGCAGTTCTTC	CASSFWGSDDNEQFF
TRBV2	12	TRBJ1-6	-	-	TGTGCCAGCAGTGCCTCCGGGACTCTCCTCCACTTT	CASSASGTLLHF